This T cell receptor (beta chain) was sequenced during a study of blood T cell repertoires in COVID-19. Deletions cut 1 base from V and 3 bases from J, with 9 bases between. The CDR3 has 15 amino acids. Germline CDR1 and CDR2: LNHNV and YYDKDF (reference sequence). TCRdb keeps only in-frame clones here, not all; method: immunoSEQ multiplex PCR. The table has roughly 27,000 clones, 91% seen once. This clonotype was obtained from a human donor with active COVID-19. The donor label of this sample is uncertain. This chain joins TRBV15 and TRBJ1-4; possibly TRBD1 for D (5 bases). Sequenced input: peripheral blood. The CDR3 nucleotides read TGTGCCACCAGCAGAGGACAGACTTCTAATGAAAAACTGTTTTTT. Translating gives CATSRGQTSNEKLFF.